This TCR beta chain was identified in a study of blood T cell repertoires in COVID-19. Study information: Samples representing acute and convalescent COVID-19 were sourced from the United States, Italy and Spain. Sample material is recorded as cDNA or gDNA derived from T cells, B-cell-depleted T cells, or PBMCs.

Per the study methods: Amplified reference gene primers provided the basis for estimating nucleated cell counts. The assay was immunoSEQ multiplex PCR, and TCRdb's table has in-frame clones only and misses some. D and trimming were read from the DNA, whereas the V and J calls and clone size are those reported in that table. Among roughly 250,000 clones listed, approximately 87% were seen once. After removal of 3 bases from V and 4 bases from J, the junction contained 5 bases not matched to a gene. This CDR3 has 15 residues. CDR1 and CDR2 from the germline V gene are MNHEY and SVGEGT. Only one count was recorded for this clone. Enrollment of patients from Seattle took place during active infection, with longitudinal follow-up.

The chain uses TRBV6-2 or TRBV6-3 and TRBJ2-5; 10 bases are shared with TRBD1. The receptor was derived from a woman in her twenties or thirties with COVID-19, enrolled during active disease. The sequenced material came from peripheral blood. As DNA, the CDR3 is TGTGCCAGCAGTTATTCCAGGACAGGGGGAGAGACCCAGTACTTC. Protein sequence: CASSYSRTGGETQYF.